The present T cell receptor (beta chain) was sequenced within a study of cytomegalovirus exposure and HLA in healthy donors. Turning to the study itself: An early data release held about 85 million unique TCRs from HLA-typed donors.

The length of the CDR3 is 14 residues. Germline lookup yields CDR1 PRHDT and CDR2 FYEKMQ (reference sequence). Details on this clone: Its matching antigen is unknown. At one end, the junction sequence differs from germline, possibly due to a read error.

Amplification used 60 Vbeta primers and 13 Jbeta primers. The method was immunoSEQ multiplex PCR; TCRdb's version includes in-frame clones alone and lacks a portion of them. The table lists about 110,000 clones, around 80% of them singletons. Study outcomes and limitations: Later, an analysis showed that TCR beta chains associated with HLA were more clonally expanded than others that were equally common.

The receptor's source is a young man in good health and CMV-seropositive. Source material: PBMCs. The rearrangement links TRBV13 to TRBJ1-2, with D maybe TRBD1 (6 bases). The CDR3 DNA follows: TGTGCCAGCAGCTTAGGTACAGGGAACCATGGCTACCCCTTC. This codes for CASSLGTGNHGYPF.